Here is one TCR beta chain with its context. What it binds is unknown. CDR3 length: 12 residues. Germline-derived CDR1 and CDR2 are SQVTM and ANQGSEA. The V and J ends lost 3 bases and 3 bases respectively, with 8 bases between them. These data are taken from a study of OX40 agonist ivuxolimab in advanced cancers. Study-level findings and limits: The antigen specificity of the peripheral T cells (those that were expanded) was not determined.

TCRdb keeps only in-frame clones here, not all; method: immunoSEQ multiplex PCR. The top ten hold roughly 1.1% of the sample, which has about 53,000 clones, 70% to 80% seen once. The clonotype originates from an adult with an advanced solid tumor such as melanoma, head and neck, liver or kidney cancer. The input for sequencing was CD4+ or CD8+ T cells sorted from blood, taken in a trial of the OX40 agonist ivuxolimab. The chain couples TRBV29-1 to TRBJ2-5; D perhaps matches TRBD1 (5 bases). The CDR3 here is CSVEGPEETQYF. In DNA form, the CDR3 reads TGCAGCGTTGAGGGGCCTGAAGAGACCCAGTACTTC.